Listed below are T cell receptor beta chains from one sample, sequenced in a study of T cells after posttransplantation cyclophosphamide. Method: immunoSEQ multiplex PCR; TCRdb's copy keeps in-frame clones and lacks some. The sample shows tens of thousands of clones, over 85% of them seen only once. Sequencing was carried out using PBMCs. All receptors come from a woman aged 25 to 39 in good health and a related stem cell transplant donor. CDR3s leave out the opening cysteine and the closing phenylalanine or tryptophan. The order of the fields is J gene, D gene, V gene, CDR3 protein. A D gene is named only where the DNA matches it firmly.

j_gene: TRBJ2-1
d_gene: .
v_gene: TRBV6-5
CDR3aa: ASSSSFYGEQF

j_gene: TRBJ2-1
d_gene: .
v_gene: TRBV7-8
CDR3aa: ASSLSAASPNEQF

j_gene: TRBJ1-6
d_gene: TRBD1
v_gene: TRBV7-9
CDR3aa: ASSGGTVYNSPLH

j_gene: TRBJ2-5
d_gene: .
v_gene: TRBV5-3
CDR3aa: ARRDTKTQY

j_gene: TRBJ1-4
d_gene: .
v_gene: TRBV7-2
CDR3aa: ASSSSRTNEKLF

j_gene: TRBJ2-2
d_gene: .
v_gene: TRBV7-2
CDR3aa: ASSTRSGGTGELF

j_gene: TRBJ2-7
d_gene: TRBD2
v_gene: TRBV4-3
CDR3aa: ASSQGSGGASYEQY

j_gene: TRBJ2-5
d_gene: TRBD1
v_gene: TRBV4-1
CDR3aa: ASSQDTGRAGGRETQY

j_gene: TRBJ1-5
d_gene: .
v_gene: TRBV19
CDR3aa: ASRRIRGTGNQPQH

j_gene: TRBJ1-2
d_gene: .
v_gene: TRBV15
CDR3aa: ATSGGRFPNYGYT

j_gene: TRBJ1-4
d_gene: .
v_gene: TRBV10-3
CDR3aa: AISERADEKLF

j_gene: TRBJ2-3
d_gene: .
v_gene: TRBV9
CDR3aa: ASSVAPGEDTQY

j_gene: TRBJ1-1
d_gene: .
v_gene: TRBV19
CDR3aa: ASSMTGNTEAF

j_gene: TRBJ1-1
d_gene: .
v_gene: TRBV5-1
CDR3aa: ASSLNGARTEAF

j_gene: TRBJ2-2
d_gene: .
v_gene: TRBV5-4
CDR3aa: ASSSSENTGELF

j_gene: TRBJ2-2
d_gene: .
v_gene: TRBV18
CDR3aa: ASSPGSFQLPNTGELF

j_gene: TRBJ2-3
d_gene: .
v_gene: TRBV29-1
CDR3aa: SATAASGADTQY

j_gene: TRBJ1-2
d_gene: .
v_gene: TRBV7-8
CDR3aa: ASSLRTAYGYT

j_gene: TRBJ1-6
d_gene: .
v_gene: TRBV7-9
CDR3aa: ASSPDNSPLH

j_gene: TRBJ1-5
d_gene: .
v_gene: TRBV6-5
CDR3aa: ASSPRQGQPQH

j_gene: TRBJ1-2
d_gene: .
v_gene: TRBV20-1
CDR3aa: SAGARGYT

j_gene: TRBJ2-3
d_gene: .
v_gene: TRBV5-5
CDR3aa: ASSFGQNTDTQY

j_gene: TRBJ1-3
d_gene: TRBD1
v_gene: TRBV19
CDR3aa: ASSPGTGGIGNTIY

j_gene: TRBJ2-7
d_gene: .
v_gene: TRBV6-1
CDR3aa: ASSEVAGPYEQY

j_gene: TRBJ1-1
d_gene: .
v_gene: TRBV6-4
CDR3aa: ASSETRNTEAF

j_gene: TRBJ1-6
d_gene: .
v_gene: TRBV4-3
CDR3aa: ASSRGNTMGVNSPLH

j_gene: TRBJ1-5
d_gene: .
v_gene: TRBV6-6
CDR3aa: ASSYPGTFEPQH

j_gene: TRBJ1-1
d_gene: TRBD1
v_gene: TRBV19
CDR3aa: ASTGQGHVEAF

j_gene: TRBJ2-2
d_gene: .
v_gene: TRBV19
CDR3aa: ASSSRRELGELF

j_gene: TRBJ2-5
d_gene: .
v_gene: TRBV13
CDR3aa: ASSFQETQY

j_gene: TRBJ2-7
d_gene: TRBD1
v_gene: TRBV4-3
CDR3aa: ASSQRQGRSYEQY

j_gene: TRBJ1-2
d_gene: TRBD1
v_gene: TRBV6-6
CDR3aa: ASSYDSPGQGYGYT

j_gene: TRBJ1-2
d_gene: .
v_gene: TRBV5-4
CDR3aa: ASSLAAVLGGYT

j_gene: TRBJ1-5
d_gene: .
v_gene: TRBV5-8
CDR3aa: ASSLEGHLTGQH

j_gene: TRBJ1-2
d_gene: .
v_gene: TRBV6-5
CDR3aa: ASSYDGAAGYT

j_gene: TRBJ2-1
d_gene: TRBD2
v_gene: TRBV5-5
CDR3aa: ASSLLAGGYNEQF

j_gene: TRBJ1-4
d_gene: .
v_gene: TRBV11-2
CDR3aa: ASSLATGYRNEKLF

j_gene: TRBJ2-3
d_gene: .
v_gene: TRBV7-9
CDR3aa: ASSLTDTQY